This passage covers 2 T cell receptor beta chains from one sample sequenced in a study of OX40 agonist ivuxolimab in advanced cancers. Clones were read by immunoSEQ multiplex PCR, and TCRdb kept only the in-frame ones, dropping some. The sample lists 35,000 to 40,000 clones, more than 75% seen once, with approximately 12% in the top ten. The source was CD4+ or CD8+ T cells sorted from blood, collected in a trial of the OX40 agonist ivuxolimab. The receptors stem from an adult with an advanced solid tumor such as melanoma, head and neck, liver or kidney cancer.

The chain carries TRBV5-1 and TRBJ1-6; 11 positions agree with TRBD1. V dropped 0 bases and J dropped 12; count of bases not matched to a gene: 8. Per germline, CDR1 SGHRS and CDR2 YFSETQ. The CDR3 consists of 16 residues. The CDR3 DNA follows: TGCGCCAGCAGCTTGGCCGGGACAGGGGGTATCTTACCCCTCCACTTT. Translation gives CASSLAGTGGILPLHF.

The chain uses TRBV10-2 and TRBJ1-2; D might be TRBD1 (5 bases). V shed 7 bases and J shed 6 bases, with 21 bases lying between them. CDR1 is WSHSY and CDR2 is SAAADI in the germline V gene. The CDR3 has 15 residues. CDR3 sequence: CASTEGPGGLDGYTF. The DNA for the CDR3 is TGCGCCAGCACCGAAGGACCCGGGGGGTTGGATGGCTACACCTTC.